The rows below give T cell receptor beta chains drawn from one sample of a study of T cell responses to AZD1222 COVID-19 vaccine. Clones were read by immunoSEQ multiplex PCR, and TCRdb kept only the in-frame ones, dropping some. The repertoire has 100,000 to 150,000 clones, roughly nine tenths of them found once; the top ten carry 6.5% to 8.5%. Here the sequenced sample was peripheral blood, taken on day 0 of AZD1222 vaccination. The receptors derive from an adult in good health. Each CDR3 is given with its conserved first and last residue. A D gene is named only where the DNA matches it firmly. Rows give clone size only sometimes, using once, few, many, or a class for an expanded clone.

D	V	J	size	DNA	CDR3
TRBD1	TRBV3-1/TRBV3-2	TRBJ1-6	NA	TGTGCCAGCAGCCAAGAAGGGGGCAATAATTCACCCCTCCACTTT	CASSQEGGNNSPLHF
TRBD2	TRBV5-1	TRBJ2-5	NA	TGCGCCAGCAGCTTGGTTTTGGGGACTACGAAAGAAGAGACCCAGTACTTC	CASSLVLGTTKEETQYF
TRBD1	TRBV7-2	TRBJ2-5	NA	TGTGCCAGCAGCCTAGCGATGGACAGGGGAGAGACCCAGTACTTC	CASSLAMDRGETQYF
NA	TRBV19	TRBJ2-3	NA	TGTGCCAGTAGTATGGGATTGGTTTCAGATACGCAGTATTTT	CASSMGLVSDTQYF
TRBD1	TRBV7-3	TRBJ1-6	NA	TGTGCCAGCAGCTTATACGGAGGGGGCAATTCACCCCTCCACTTT	CASSLYGGGNSPLHF
TRBD1	TRBV29-1	TRBJ1-2	NA	TGCAGCGTCGCTCGACAGGGGTGGAACTATGGCTACACCTTC	CSVARQGWNYGYTF
NA	TRBV30	TRBJ2-5	NA	TGTGCCTGGAACAGATATTCGGAGACCCAGTACTTC	CAWNRYSETQYF
NA	TRBV7-9	TRBJ2-7	NA	TGTGCCAGCAGCCAAGGGAATTCCTACGAGCAGTACTTC	CASSQGNSYEQYF
NA	TRBV4-3	TRBJ2-3	NA	TGCGCCAGCAGCCGAGGGACACTCGTTGTTACAGATACGCAGTATTTT	CASSRGTLVVTDTQYF
NA	TRBV28	TRBJ1-1	NA	TGTGCCAGCAGTTCATCAGGAGGATGGCTACCCAGGGGTAACACTGAAGCTTTCTTT	CASSSSGGWLPRGNTEAFF
NA	TRBV7-9	TRBJ2-7	once	TGTGCCAGCAGTGACACCTCCTACGAGCAGTACTTC	CASSDTSYEQYF
NA	TRBV30	TRBJ1-5	once	TGTGCCTGGAGTAGGACAGCGAATCAGCCCCAGCATTTT	CAWSRTANQPQHF
NA	TRBV5-4	TRBJ1-1	NA	TGTGCCAGCAGCTTGCCGGGACCGGGCGCTGAAGCTTTCTTT	CASSLPGPGAEAFF
NA	TRBV21-1	TRBJ1-3	NA	TGTGCCAGCGACGGACACAGGGGGGGTGGAAACACCATATATTTT	CASDGHRGGGNTIYF
TRBD1	TRBV3-1/TRBV3-2	TRBJ1-5	NA	TGTGCCAGCAGCCAAGAAGAGGGACAGGGGGCTCCGGGCAATCAGCCCCAGCATTTT	CASSQEEGQGAPGNQPQHF
NA	TRBV2	TRBJ1-4	NA	TGTGCCAGCAGTGAAGCTATTCCTCAGACAGACCCTAATGAAAAACTGTTTTTT	CASSEAIPQTDPNEKLFF
NA	TRBV7-9	TRBJ1-1	NA	TGTGCCAGCAGCCAGGTGAGGACTGAAGCTTTCTTT	CASSQVRTEAFF
NA	TRBV4-2	TRBJ1-2	NA	TGTGCCAGCTGTGGAGGGGCCGATGGCTACACCTTC	CASCGGADGYTF
TRBD1	TRBV19	TRBJ2-7	NA	TGTGCCAGTAGCCCGGGACAGCCATACGAGCAGTACTTC	CASSPGQPYEQYF
NA	TRBV18	TRBJ1-5	NA	TGTGCCAGCTCCCCCCTAGGGGGAGCGACCGATCAGCCCCAGCATTTT	CASSPLGGATDQPQHF
NA	TRBV21-1	TRBJ1-2	NA	TGTGCCAGCAGCCAAAAGGGCAACGGTGGCTACACCTTC	CASSQKGNGGYTF
NA	TRBV2	TRBJ1-2	NA	TGTGCCAGCAAGGCCACTAGGGAGGACTATGGCTACACCTTC	CASKATREDYGYTF
NA	TRBV24-1	TRBJ1-1	NA	TGTGCCACGAGGAGGGGCCGGACCACTGAAGCTTTCTTT	CATRRGRTTEAFF
NA	TRBV27	TRBJ2-3	once	TGTGCCAGCAGAAACACAGATACGCAGTATTTT	CASRNTDTQYF
NA	TRBV7-9	TRBJ1-1	NA	TGTGCCAGCAGCCTAGAGGGGGGGCAGATCACTGAAGCTTTCTTT	CASSLEGGQITEAFF
TRBD1	TRBV15	TRBJ2-2	NA	TGTGCCACCAGCAGTGGACAGGGGGAGACCGGGGAGCTGTTTTTT	CATSSGQGETGELFF
NA	TRBV6-2/TRBV6-3	TRBJ1-1	NA	TGTGCCAGCACCCCCCGGGCCCTGAACACTGAAGCTTTCTTT	CASTPRALNTEAFF
NA	TRBV25-1	TRBJ2-7	NA	TGTGCCAGCAGTGGTATCTACGAGCAGTACTTC	CASSGIYEQYF
TRBD1	TRBV28	TRBJ1-5	NA	TGTGCCAGCAGTTTGTTTCGGGACAGGGTACTTCAGCCCCAGCATTTT	CASSLFRDRVLQPQHF
TRBD2	TRBV5-5	TRBJ2-4	once	TGTGCCAGCAGTCCTTACGGACTAGCGCAAACACCTCAGTACTTC	CASSPYGLAQTPQYF
NA	TRBV14	TRBJ1-6	once	TGTGCCAGCAGCCAGGCTGCAAGATATAATTCACCCCTCCACTTT	CASSQAARYNSPLHF
TRBD1	TRBV6-2/TRBV6-3	TRBJ1-2	NA	TGTGCCAGCAGTTACTCGACAACAGGGGGCGGCTACACCTTC	CASSYSTTGGGYTF
TRBD1	TRBV10-3	TRBJ1-5	NA	TGTGCCATCAGTAAAGGGACAGGAGATCAGCCCCAGCATTTT	CAISKGTGDQPQHF
TRBD1	TRBV27	TRBJ2-1	NA	TGTGCCAGCAGTTTCGAGGGGGCCTCCTACAATGAGCAGTTCTTC	CASSFEGASYNEQFF
NA	TRBV19	TRBJ2-1	NA	TGTGCCAGTGGAGGATCGTCCCGAATAAGTGAGCAGTTCTTC	CASGGSSRISEQFF
NA	TRBV12-3/TRBV12-4	TRBJ1-1	NA	TGTGCCAGCGTAAACGGAGACACTGAAGCTTTCTTT	CASVNGDTEAFF
TRBD1	TRBV5-1	TRBJ1-1	NA	TGCGCCAGCAGCTGGGCGGAGGGACAGGGGAACACTGAAGCTTTCTTT	CASSWAEGQGNTEAFF
NA	TRBV19	TRBJ1-5	NA	TGTGCCAGTAGTATAGGGGATAGCAATCAGCCCCAGCATTTT	CASSIGDSNQPQHF
NA	TRBV5-1	TRBJ1-6	NA	TGCGCCAGCAGCTTGGCAGGGACACTGAATTCACCCCTCCACTTT	CASSLAGTLNSPLHF
NA	TRBV19	TRBJ1-5	NA	TGTGCCAGTAGTCCCCAGGGCGGCAGAAATCAGCCCCAGCATTTT	CASSPQGGRNQPQHF
TRBD1	TRBV19	TRBJ2-5	NA	TGTGCCAGTAGCCGACAGGGAGAGACCCAGTACTTC	CASSRQGETQYF
NA	TRBV27	TRBJ2-4	once	TGTGCCAGCAGTTTTCTCTTTGACGATTTAGCCAAAAACATTCAGTACTTC	CASSFLFDDLAKNIQYF
NA	TRBV9	TRBJ2-2	NA	TGTGCCAGCAGCGTAGAGGGAACCGGGGAGCTGTTTTTT	CASSVEGTGELFF
NA	TRBV27	TRBJ1-4	NA	TGTGCCAGCAGGACCCAGGGGATTAATGAAAAACTGTTTTTT	CASRTQGINEKLFF
NA	TRBV19	TRBJ2-3	NA	TGTGCCAGTAGTTGGTACGGGGGTGCAGATACGCAGTATTTT	CASSWYGGADTQYF
NA	TRBV24-1	TRBJ1-1	NA	TGTGCCACCAGCAGGGCAGAGGAAACTGAAGCTTTCTTT	CATSRAEETEAFF
TRBD2	TRBV5-1	TRBJ2-5	NA	TGCGCCAGCAGCTGGGCGTCTAGCGGGGGAGTCCAAGAGACCCAGTACTTC	CASSWASSGGVQETQYF
NA	TRBV3-1/TRBV3-2	TRBJ2-7	NA	TGTGCCAGCAGCCCCCCCGCAGTATACTCCTACGAGCAGTACTTC	CASSPPAVYSYEQYF